This TCR beta chain was recovered during a study of blood T cell repertoires in COVID-19. The overall study: Samples came from the United States, Italy and Spain, spanning acute and convalescent COVID-19. PBMCs, B-cell-depleted T cells, or T cells were the source of the cDNA or gDNA that made up the material.

V lost 7 bases and J 1 base, leaving 11 bases between the germline ends. The germline V gene encodes CDR1 ENHRY and CDR2 SYGVKD. There are 13 residues in the CDR3. Original analysis: Reference gene primer amplification yielded estimated nucleated cell counts. Sequencing was performed with immunoSEQ multiplex PCR; in TCRdb, only in-frame clones are kept and a portion is missing. V, J and clone size derive from that table, while D and trimming were established from the DNA sequence. The sample yields some 150,000 clones, about 79% seen once. This clonotype was sampled from a woman between 50 and 59 years old with acute or convalescent COVID-19. This sequence joins TRBV10-3 and TRBJ2-7, with D tentatively TRBD2 (6 bases). Sequenced: peripheral blood. The CDR3 DNA reads TGTGCCATCACTGGGACTTCATCCTACGAGCAGTACTTC. Translation: CAITGTSSYEQYF.